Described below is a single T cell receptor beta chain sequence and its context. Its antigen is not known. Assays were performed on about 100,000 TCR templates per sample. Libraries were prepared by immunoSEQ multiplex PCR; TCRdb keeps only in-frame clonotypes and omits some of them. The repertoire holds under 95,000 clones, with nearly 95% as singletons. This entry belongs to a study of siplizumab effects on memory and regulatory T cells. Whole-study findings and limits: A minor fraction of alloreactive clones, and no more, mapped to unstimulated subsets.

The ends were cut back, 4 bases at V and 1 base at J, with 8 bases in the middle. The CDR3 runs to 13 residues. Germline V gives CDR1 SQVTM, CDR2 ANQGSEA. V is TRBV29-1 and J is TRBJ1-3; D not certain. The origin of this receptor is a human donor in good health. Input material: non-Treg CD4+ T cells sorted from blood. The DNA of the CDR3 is TGCAGCGTTGCCGGGATTTCTGGAAACACCATATATTTT. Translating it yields CSVAGISGNTIYF.